The rows below give T cell receptor beta chains drawn from one sample of a study of T-cell memory formation after mild COVID-19. TCRdb ran MiXCR on the 5' RACE reads and lists one entry per CDR3 protein. The table shows over 250,000 distinct CDR3 sequences, with more than 15% occurring only once. Sequenced sample: PBMCs or a T cell subset sorted from them (not recorded which). The receptor source for this set is a man between 18 and 29 years old who had mild COVID-19 (a few samples of this study predate the infection). Cell type and time point are not known. Both conserved end residues are part of each CDR3. A D gene is named only where the DNA matches it firmly. Not every row has a clone size; where given, it reads once, few, many or a size class.

abundance: NA; v_gene: TRBV4-1; d_gene: TRBD2; j_gene: TRBJ2-3; CDR3nt: TGCGCCAGCAGCCAAAATAGCGGGGGGTTTGTTACGCAGTATTTT; CDR3aa: CASSQNSGGFVTQYF
abundance: many; v_gene: TRBV12-3/TRBV12-4; d_gene: NA; j_gene: TRBJ1-1; CDR3nt: TGTGCCAGCAGTACGGAGAGCCGAGCTTTCTTT; CDR3aa: CASSTESRAFF
abundance: NA; v_gene: TRBV18; d_gene: TRBD2; j_gene: TRBJ2-7; CDR3nt: TGTGCCAGCTCAACTAGCGGGGGTTTTTACGAGCAGTACTTC; CDR3aa: CASSTSGGFYEQYF
abundance: NA; v_gene: TRBV4-2; d_gene: TRBD1; j_gene: TRBJ1-6; CDR3nt: TGTGCCAGCAGCCTGGAGGGGCTGACAGGGGGAATTTCACCCCTCCACTTT; CDR3aa: CASSLEGLTGGISPLHF
abundance: NA; v_gene: TRBV4-3; d_gene: TRBD1; j_gene: TRBJ1-2; CDR3nt: TGCGCCAGCAGCCAAGGTGGGGCGGGACAGGGAGCCCATGGCTACACCTTC; CDR3aa: CASSQGGAGQGAHGYTF
abundance: few; v_gene: TRBV9; d_gene: NA; j_gene: TRBJ2-3; CDR3nt: TGTGCCAGCAGCGTAGGTTGGGCCTCCTCAGATACGCAGTATTTT; CDR3aa: CASSVGWASSDTQYF
abundance: few; v_gene: TRBV7-3; d_gene: TRBD1; j_gene: TRBJ2-3; CDR3nt: TGTGCCAGCAGCTCCCATGTGGGACAGGGCACAGATACGCAGTATTTT; CDR3aa: CASSSHVGQGTDTQYF
abundance: many; v_gene: TRBV9; d_gene: NA; j_gene: TRBJ2-2; CDR3nt: TGTGCCAGCAGTTCCGGGCGAGCGCAGTCGAACACCGGGGAGCTGTTTTTT; CDR3aa: CASSSGRAQSNTGELFF
abundance: few; v_gene: TRBV5-4; d_gene: NA; j_gene: TRBJ1-1; CDR3nt: TGTGCCAGCAGCTTGGTCGGTACACTGAACACTGAAGCTTTCTTT; CDR3aa: CASSLVGTLNTEAFF
abundance: NA; v_gene: TRBV29-1; d_gene: NA; j_gene: TRBJ1-1; CDR3nt: TGCAGCGTTCGTGTCAACAGCGGAGAAGCTTTCTTT; CDR3aa: CSVRVNSGEAFF
abundance: many; v_gene: TRBV20-1; d_gene: NA; j_gene: TRBJ1-1; CDR3nt: TGCAGTGCTAGTGCCACAGGGCGTAACACTGAAGCTTTCTTT; CDR3aa: CSASATGRNTEAFF
abundance: many; v_gene: TRBV12-3/TRBV12-4; d_gene: NA; j_gene: TRBJ1-5; CDR3nt: TGTGCCAGCAGTTTCGGGAATCAGCCCCAGCATTTT; CDR3aa: CASSFGNQPQHF
abundance: few; v_gene: TRBV4-3; d_gene: TRBD2; j_gene: TRBJ2-3; CDR3nt: TGCGCCAGCAGCCCACTAGCGGGGGGGAACACAGATACGCAGTATTTT; CDR3aa: CASSPLAGGNTDTQYF
abundance: NA; v_gene: TRBV9; d_gene: NA; j_gene: TRBJ2-3; CDR3nt: TGTGCCAGCAGCGTAGCCACAGATTGGGATACGCAGTATTTT; CDR3aa: CASSVATDWDTQYF
abundance: NA; v_gene: TRBV7-8; d_gene: TRBD1; j_gene: TRBJ1-6; CDR3nt: TGTGCCAGCAGCTTAGTCCAGGGGGCGCGTTCACCCCTCCACTTT; CDR3aa: CASSLVQGARSPLHF
abundance: NA; v_gene: TRBV5-1; d_gene: NA; j_gene: TRBJ2-1; CDR3nt: TGCGCCAGCAGCTTGGGGCCTCAGAGCGCCCTATACAATGAGCAGTTCTTC; CDR3aa: CASSLGPQSALYNEQFF
abundance: NA; v_gene: TRBV29-1; d_gene: NA; j_gene: TRBJ2-2; CDR3nt: TGCAGCGTTGAGTATGCCTCGGGAGTGGCCACCGGGGAGCTGTTTTTT; CDR3aa: CSVEYASGVATGELFF
abundance: many; v_gene: TRBV4-1; d_gene: TRBD2; j_gene: TRBJ2-2; CDR3nt: TGCGCCAGCAGCCCGTCGTCCGGGACTAGTGGGGAGCTGTTTTTT; CDR3aa: CASSPSSGTSGELFF
abundance: NA; v_gene: TRBV7-9; d_gene: NA; j_gene: TRBJ2-3; CDR3nt: TGTGCCAGCAGCCCCCGGCCAGCGGGAGATACGCAGTATTTT; CDR3aa: CASSPRPAGDTQYF
abundance: NA; v_gene: TRBV7-2; d_gene: NA; j_gene: TRBJ2-3; CDR3nt: TGTGCCAGCAGCTCCAAGCGGCCAAGCACAGATACGCAGTATTTT; CDR3aa: CASSSKRPSTDTQYF
abundance: NA; v_gene: TRBV5-6; d_gene: TRBD1; j_gene: TRBJ1-2; CDR3nt: TGTGCCAGCAGCTCCCAGGACAGGGAGCATGGCTACACCTTC; CDR3aa: CASSSQDREHGYTF
abundance: few; v_gene: TRBV5-1; d_gene: NA; j_gene: TRBJ2-3; CDR3nt: TGCGCCAGCAGCCCTAGGGGGGATAGCACAGATACGCAGTATTTT; CDR3aa: CASSPRGDSTDTQYF
abundance: many; v_gene: TRBV6-5; d_gene: NA; j_gene: TRBJ2-5; CDR3nt: TGTGCCAGCCGAAAAGGGCTAGCTGCTGAGACCCAGTACTTC; CDR3aa: CASRKGLAAETQYF
abundance: many; v_gene: TRBV5-1; d_gene: NA; j_gene: TRBJ2-5; CDR3nt: TGCGCCAGCAGCGCGGGGTACCAAGAGACCCAGTACTTC; CDR3aa: CASSAGYQETQYF
abundance: NA; v_gene: TRBV6-6; d_gene: NA; j_gene: TRBJ1-1; CDR3nt: TGTGCCAGCAGTTTGGGTCAGCCTCGGTTCACTGAAGCTTTCTTT; CDR3aa: CASSLGQPRFTEAFF
abundance: NA; v_gene: TRBV6-5; d_gene: TRBD2; j_gene: TRBJ2-3; CDR3nt: TGTGCCAGCAGCCTGATAGCGGGGACTAGCACAGATACGCAGTATTTT; CDR3aa: CASSLIAGTSTDTQYF
abundance: NA; v_gene: TRBV7-3; d_gene: NA; j_gene: TRBJ1-6; CDR3nt: TGTGCCAGCAGTCCCGGGGGGGGAGATAATTCACCCCTCCACTTT; CDR3aa: CASSPGGGDNSPLHF
abundance: NA; v_gene: TRBV12-3/TRBV12-4; d_gene: NA; j_gene: TRBJ1-2; CDR3nt: TGTGCCAGCAGTTTATGGGCAGCTTCTTATGGCTACACCTTC; CDR3aa: CASSLWAASYGYTF
abundance: few; v_gene: TRBV10-2; d_gene: TRBD2; j_gene: TRBJ2-7; CDR3nt: TGCGCCAGCAGCCCAGCGGGGGCTGCGTACGAGCAGTACTTC; CDR3aa: CASSPAGAAYEQYF
abundance: NA; v_gene: TRBV12-3/TRBV12-4; d_gene: TRBD2; j_gene: TRBJ2-1; CDR3nt: TGTGCCAGCAGCCGGACTAGCGGGGGGAGTCACAATGAGCAGTTCTTC; CDR3aa: CASSRTSGGSHNEQFF
abundance: NA; v_gene: TRBV7-6; d_gene: NA; j_gene: TRBJ1-1; CDR3nt: TGTGCCAGCAGCTCCGGACGTGGCCCTGAAGCTTTCTTT; CDR3aa: CASSSGRGPEAFF
abundance: NA; v_gene: TRBV2; d_gene: NA; j_gene: TRBJ1-2; CDR3nt: TGTGCCAGCAGTGCTCTCGACAGAGACTACTATGGCTACACCTTC; CDR3aa: CASSALDRDYYGYTF
abundance: few; v_gene: TRBV5-6; d_gene: TRBD2; j_gene: TRBJ2-7; CDR3nt: TGTGCCAGCAGCTGGACGGGACTAGCGGTCTACGAGCAGTACTTC; CDR3aa: CASSWTGLAVYEQYF
abundance: NA; v_gene: TRBV3-1; d_gene: NA; j_gene: TRBJ1-2; CDR3nt: TGTGCCAGCAGCCACTCTAACGATTATGGCTACACCTTC; CDR3aa: CASSHSNDYGYTF
abundance: NA; v_gene: TRBV9; d_gene: NA; j_gene: TRBJ1-6; CDR3nt: TGTGCCAGCAGCGTAGAGACCCACTATAATTCACCCCTCCACTTT; CDR3aa: CASSVETHYNSPLHF
abundance: NA; v_gene: TRBV7-3; d_gene: NA; j_gene: TRBJ2-2; CDR3nt: TGTGCCAGCAGCTTAACAGCCCCAAGCACCGGGGAGCTGTTTTTT; CDR3aa: CASSLTAPSTGELFF
abundance: NA; v_gene: TRBV11-2; d_gene: NA; j_gene: TRBJ1-2; CDR3nt: TGTGCCAGCAGCTCTCGGGGCTCTGGAATGGGTGGCTACACCTTC; CDR3aa: CASSSRGSGMGGYTF
abundance: many; v_gene: TRBV11-2; d_gene: NA; j_gene: TRBJ1-4; CDR3nt: TGTGCCAGCAGCCCATCGGGGCTGGGGGAAAAACTGTTTTTT; CDR3aa: CASSPSGLGEKLFF
abundance: few; v_gene: TRBV6-2/TRBV6-3; d_gene: NA; j_gene: TRBJ1-2; CDR3nt: TGTGCCAGCAGTTACTTTAAGGACGGAGCTCGGGGCTACACCTTC; CDR3aa: CASSYFKDGARGYTF
abundance: NA; v_gene: TRBV7-2; d_gene: NA; j_gene: TRBJ2-1; CDR3nt: TGTGCCAGCAGCTTTTATAGTGAGCAGTTCTTC; CDR3aa: CASSFYSEQFF
abundance: many; v_gene: TRBV20-1; d_gene: TRBD2; j_gene: TRBJ2-3; CDR3nt: TGCAGTGCAACCGGGACTACTGTAACAGATACGCAGTATTTT; CDR3aa: CSATGTTVTDTQYF
abundance: once; v_gene: TRBV4-3; d_gene: NA; j_gene: TRBJ2-2; CDR3nt: TGCGCCAGCAGCCAAGAAATACGGACAATGAACACCGGGGAGCTGTTTTTT; CDR3aa: CASSQEIRTMNTGELFF
abundance: NA; v_gene: TRBV5-1; d_gene: NA; j_gene: TRBJ1-1; CDR3nt: TGCGCCAGCAGCTTAGGGCAAAACAACAATAAAGCTTTCTTT; CDR3aa: CASSLGQNNNKAFF
abundance: NA; v_gene: TRBV6-2/TRBV6-3; d_gene: NA; j_gene: TRBJ2-2; CDR3nt: TGTGCCAGCAGAATGGTCGGGGAGCTGTTTTTT; CDR3aa: CASRMVGELFF
abundance: NA; v_gene: TRBV6-6; d_gene: NA; j_gene: TRBJ2-3; CDR3nt: TGTGCCAGCAGTAAGGACTTCGGCACAGATACGCAGTATTTT; CDR3aa: CASSKDFGTDTQYF
abundance: few; v_gene: TRBV5-1; d_gene: NA; j_gene: TRBJ1-1; CDR3nt: TGCGCCAGCAGCTTTGGAGGGTCCTTCGCTGAAGCTTTCTTT; CDR3aa: CASSFGGSFAEAFF
abundance: NA; v_gene: TRBV10-3; d_gene: NA; j_gene: TRBJ1-6; CDR3nt: TGTGCCATCAGAGCGTACGGTAATTCACCCCTCCACTTT; CDR3aa: CAIRAYGNSPLHF
abundance: NA; v_gene: TRBV7-2; d_gene: TRBD1; j_gene: TRBJ1-3; CDR3nt: TGTGCCAGCAGCTTAGCGTTTGCTATAAGACAGGGTTACACCATATATTTT; CDR3aa: CASSLAFAIRQGYTIYF
abundance: NA; v_gene: TRBV20-1; d_gene: NA; j_gene: TRBJ2-5; CDR3nt: TGCAGTAAGGGAAAAAAATACCAAGAGACCCAGTACTTC; CDR3aa: CSKGKKYQETQYF
abundance: NA; v_gene: TRBV5-1; d_gene: NA; j_gene: TRBJ1-1; CDR3nt: TGCGCCAGCAGCTTCACAGTCGGGTTGGGCACTGAAGCTTTCTTT; CDR3aa: CASSFTVGLGTEAFF
abundance: few; v_gene: TRBV12-3/TRBV12-4; d_gene: NA; j_gene: TRBJ2-5; CDR3nt: TGTGCCAGCAGCGTAACTAGTACGCCGACCCAGTACTTC; CDR3aa: CASSVTSTPTQYF
abundance: NA; v_gene: TRBV7-9; d_gene: NA; j_gene: TRBJ1-4; CDR3nt: TGTGCCAGCAGCTTAGGTGTCCGGGGGCGCGCTAATGAAAAACTGTTTTTT; CDR3aa: CASSLGVRGRANEKLFF
abundance: NA; v_gene: TRBV6-2/TRBV6-3; d_gene: TRBD2; j_gene: TRBJ2-1; CDR3nt: TGTGCCAGCAGTTACGGATTTGTGGCGGGGGGGCTTAAAAATGAGCAGTTCTTC; CDR3aa: CASSYGFVAGGLKNEQFF
abundance: NA; v_gene: TRBV7-9; d_gene: NA; j_gene: TRBJ2-5; CDR3nt: TGTGCCAGCAGTCGACCGGACATCGGCTGGACCCAGTACTTC; CDR3aa: CASSRPDIGWTQYF
abundance: NA; v_gene: TRBV5-5; d_gene: TRBD1; j_gene: TRBJ1-1; CDR3nt: TGTGCCAGCAGCTTGCAGGGGGCGATTGGAAACACTGAAGCTTTCTTT; CDR3aa: CASSLQGAIGNTEAFF